These T cell receptor beta chains were read from a single sample in a study of cytomegalovirus exposure and HLA in healthy donors. Profiled with immunoSEQ multiplex PCR; TCRdb holds only in-frame clones, not every one. The repertoire holds over 110,000 clones, with approximately 80% as singletons. The sequenced sample consisted of PBMCs. The receptor source for this set is a woman in her sixties or seventies in good health and CMV-seropositive. CDR3s include the opening cysteine and the closing phenylalanine or tryptophan. D genes are given only for firm matches. Expanded clones are given a class, and other clones once, few, many or no size at all.

size,V,J,D,CDR3,DNA
NA,TRBV10-2,TRBJ2-2,TRBD2,CASTQEREGTGELFF,TGCGCCAGCACCCAAGAGCGGGAGGGCACCGGGGAGCTGTTTTTT
NA,TRBV5-6,TRBJ2-7,NA,CASSLWGEDWYEQYF,TGTGCCAGCAGCTTGTGGGGGGAGGACTGGTACGAGCAGTACTTC
few,TRBV4-1,TRBJ2-1,TRBD2,CASSQIGLAGGYNEQFF,TGCGCCAGCAGCCAAATCGGACTAGCGGGAGGCTACAATGAGCAGTTCTTC
NA,TRBV7-3,TRBJ2-4,NA,CASSPLDRAKNIQYF,TGTGCCAGCAGCCCACTGGACAGAGCCAAAAACATTCAGTACTTC
NA,TRBV10-2,TRBJ2-3,TRBD2,CASSGTSGSARTDTQYF,TGCGCCAGCAGTGGGACTAGCGGGAGTGCAAGAACAGATACGCAGTATTTT
many,TRBV5-1,TRBJ2-3,TRBD2,CASRREGDTQYF,TGCGCCAGCAGGAGGGAGGGAGATACGCAGTATTTT
few,TRBV5-1,TRBJ2-7,NA,CASSLAGGRSYEQYF,TGCGCCAGCAGCTTGGCCGGAGGACGATCCTACGAGCAGTACTTC
NA,TRBV18,TRBJ1-3,TRBD1,CASSPLDRASGNTIYF,TGTGCCAGCTCACCATTGGACAGGGCTTCTGGAAACACCATATATTTT
NA,TRBV28,TRBJ2-4,NA,CASSADNSPVENIQYF,TGTGCCAGCAGTGCGGACAACTCCCCAGTTGAAAACATTCAGTACTTC
NA,TRBV19,TRBJ2-5,NA,CASSIGRGPAFRQETQYF,TGTGCCAGTAGTATCGGGAGAGGTCCAGCGTTTCGGCAAGAGACCCAGTACTTC
NA,TRBV4-2,TRBJ1-1,NA,CASSPDSGGDTEAFF,TGTGCCAGCAGCCCCGACTCGGGGGGTGACACTGAAGCTTTCTTT
few,TRBV30,TRBJ1-1,NA,CAWVGGLEAFF,TGTGCCTGGGTCGGGGGGCTAGAAGCTTTCTTT
NA,TRBV7-9,TRBJ2-3,NA,CASSLEGVTDTQYF,TGTGCCAGCAGCTTAGAGGGGGTTACAGATACGCAGTATTTT
NA,TRBV15,TRBJ2-7,NA,CATSRDPPGKSGEQYF,TGTGCCACCAGCAGAGATCCCCCAGGGAAATCAGGCGAGCAGTACTTC
NA,TRBV6-5,TRBJ2-5,NA,CASSSLVVQETQYF,TGTGCCAGCAGTTCCCTAGTGGTCCAAGAGACCCAGTACTTC
NA,TRBV25-1,TRBJ1-1,NA,CASSDLMNTEAFF,TGTGCCAGCAGTGACCTTATGAACACTGAAGCTTTCTTT
NA,TRBV7-6,TRBJ2-5,NA,CASSLGIRDQETQYF,TGTGCCAGCAGCTTAGGAATCAGGGACCAAGAGACCCAGTACTTC
NA,TRBV27,TRBJ2-7,NA,CASSSSWASTGEQYF,TGTGCCAGCAGTTCCTCCTGGGCCTCAACCGGCGAGCAGTACTTC
NA,TRBV30,TRBJ2-3,NA,CAWSSGLSTDTQYF,TGTGCCTGGAGTTCTGGCCTCTCCACAGATACGCAGTATTTT
once,TRBV18,TRBJ1-4,TRBD1,CASSSGDRTEKLFF,TGTGCCAGCTCATCTGGGGACAGGACTGAAAAACTGTTTTTT
NA,TRBV6-6,TRBJ1-4,NA,CASEVRETTNEKLFF,TGTGCCAGCGAAGTTAGGGAGACAACTAATGAAAAACTGTTTTTT
NA,TRBV7-6,TRBJ2-7,NA,CASSLGGRGTGEQYF,TGTGCCAGCAGCTTAGGGGGGCGGGGGACTGGCGAGCAGTACTTC
NA,TRBV7-9,TRBJ2-3,NA,CASSFGRTDTQYF,TGTGCCAGCAGCTTCGGTCGCACAGATACGCAGTATTTT
NA,TRBV11-3,TRBJ1-3,NA,CASSFQGRDTIYF,TGTGCCAGCAGCTTTCAGGGGAGGGACACCATATATTTT
NA,TRBV5-6,TRBJ2-7,NA,CASSLAGNRRGFYEQYF,TGTGCCAGCAGCCTCGCCGGGAACCGGCGGGGATTCTACGAGCAGTACTTC
NA,TRBV28,TRBJ1-1,NA,CASSSPQNTEAFF,TGTGCCAGCAGTTCCCCCCAGAACACTGAAGCTTTCTTT
once,TRBV2,TRBJ1-4,NA,CASFGAVNEKLFF,TGTGCCAGCTTTGGGGCGGTCAATGAAAAACTGTTTTTT
NA,TRBV7-9,TRBJ2-1,TRBD1,CASSLGPGTEYNEQFF,TGTGCCAGCAGCTTAGGACCCGGGACAGAGTACAATGAGCAGTTCTTC
NA,TRBV18,TRBJ2-3,TRBD2,CASSPLAGVPDTQYF,TGTGCCAGCTCACCCCTAGCGGGAGTGCCAGATACGCAGTATTTT
NA,TRBV18,TRBJ2-2,TRBD1,CASSPTGAPLAGELFF,TGTGCCAGCTCACCGACAGGGGCCCCGTTAGCCGGGGAGCTGTTTTTT
NA,TRBV6-5,TRBJ2-7,TRBD1,CASSFGQGWEEQYF,TGTGCCAGCAGTTTCGGACAGGGGTGGGAGGAGCAGTACTTC
NA,TRBV19,TRBJ2-5,NA,CASTGTGSGETQYF,TGTGCCAGTACCGGAACAGGGTCGGGGGAGACCCAGTACTTC
few,TRBV7-6,TRBJ2-3,NA,CASSLEGSTDTQYF,TGTGCCAGCAGCTTGGAGGGTAGCACAGATACGCAGTATTTT
NA,TRBV7-3,TRBJ2-3,NA,CASSLTLQDTQYF,TGTGCCAGCAGCTTAACATTGCAGGATACGCAGTATTTT
NA,TRBV19,TRBJ2-1,NA,CASSRSSSSYNEQFF,TGTGCCAGTAGTCGGTCTAGTTCGTCCTACAATGAGCAGTTCTTC
NA,TRBV19,TRBJ2-1,NA,CASSIQSSNNEQFF,TGTGCCAGTAGTATCCAATCCAGTAACAATGAGCAGTTCTTC
NA,TRBV2,TRBJ1-5,TRBD1,CASTWTGGYQPQHF,TGTGCCAGCACTTGGACAGGGGGCTATCAGCCCCAGCATTTT
few,TRBV9,TRBJ2-1,TRBD2,CASSPKPLAASSYNEQFF,TGTGCCAGCAGCCCTAAACCCCTAGCGGCCTCTTCCTACAATGAGCAGTTCTTC
NA,TRBV28,TRBJ1-2,NA,CASSFTGRGSGYTF,TGTGCCAGCAGTTTTACGGGCAGGGGAAGTGGCTACACCTTC
NA,TRBV5-1,TRBJ1-3,NA,CASSPEATNSGNTIYF,TGCGCCAGCAGCCCGGAGGCGACCAACTCTGGAAACACCATATATTTT
NA,TRBV6-6,TRBJ2-1,NA,CASSYSEGYEQFF,TGTGCCAGCAGTTACTCGGAGGGTTATGAGCAGTTCTTC
NA,TRBV7-9,TRBJ2-1,TRBD2,CASSLVRLAGGSVWNEQFF,TGTGCCAGCAGCTTAGTCCGACTAGCGGGAGGAAGTGTGTGGAATGAGCAGTTCTTC
NA,TRBV6-5,TRBJ2-7,NA,CASSYSTTNYEQYF,TGTGCCAGCAGTTACTCTACCACAAACTACGAGCAGTACTTC
NA,TRBV7-2,TRBJ2-1,TRBD2,CASSLLAGDIGSPFF,TGTGCCAGCAGCTTACTAGCGGGAGATATTGGAAGCCCGTTCTTC
NA,TRBV30,TRBJ2-3,NA,CAWSVLGRRTDTQYF,TGTGCCTGGAGTGTACTCGGCAGGCGCACAGATACGCAGTATTTT
NA,TRBV4-3,TRBJ2-7,NA,CASSQDPSGTLYEQYF,TGCGCCAGCAGCCAAGATCCTTCGGGGACACTCTACGAGCAGTACTTC
NA,TRBV19,TRBJ2-6,TRBD1,CASTKDRAAGANVLTF,TGTGCCAGTACCAAGGACAGGGCGGCTGGGGCCAACGTCCTGACTTTC
few,TRBV5-8,TRBJ2-5,TRBD2,CASSSGTSRETQYF,TGTGCCAGCAGTTCCGGGACTAGCCGAGAGACCCAGTACTTC
NA,TRBV27,TRBJ2-2,NA,CASSPLKRVDTGELFF,TGTGCCAGCAGCCCCCTGAAGAGAGTAGACACCGGGGAGCTGTTTTTT
NA,TRBV7-9,TRBJ1-1,NA,CASSLYSEAFF,TGTGCCAGCAGCCTTTACAGTGAAGCTTTCTTT
NA,TRBV10-3,TRBJ1-2,NA,CAIRGQVFRNYGYTF,TGTGCCATCAGAGGACAAGTTTTCAGAAACTATGGCTACACCTTC
NA,TRBV4-1,TRBJ2-3,TRBD2,CASSQEGGRDTQYF,TGCGCCAGCAGCCAAGAGGGGGGGAGAGATACGCAGTATTTT
once,TRBV5-8,TRBJ2-5,TRBD1,CASKGQDRETQYF,TGTGCCAGCAAGGGACAGGATAGGGAGACCCAGTACTTC
NA,TRBV7-6,TRBJ1-1,TRBD1,CASRPTGGATEAFF,TGTGCCAGCAGGCCGACAGGGGGGGCCACTGAAGCTTTCTTT
NA,TRBV7-2,TRBJ2-5,TRBD2,CASSSRLAQETQYF,TGTGCCAGCAGCTCTCGACTAGCGCAAGAGACCCAGTACTTC
NA,TRBV5-4,TRBJ1-1,TRBD1,CASSIRDRGRTEAFF,TGTGCCAGCAGCATCCGGGACAGGGGGCGGACTGAAGCTTTCTTT
few,TRBV7-2,TRBJ2-4,NA,CASTREVSGLAKNIQYF,TGTGCCAGCACCCGAGAAGTAAGCGGTTTAGCCAAAAACATTCAGTACTTC
NA,TRBV2,TRBJ1-5,TRBD1,CASRWTGADQPQHF,TGTGCCAGCAGGTGGACAGGGGCCGATCAGCCCCAGCATTTT
NA,TRBV7-9,TRBJ2-1,TRBD2,CASVLAGDGHEQFF,TGTGCCAGCGTCCTAGCGGGAGATGGGCATGAGCAGTTCTTC
NA,TRBV15,TRBJ1-2,TRBD1,CATSRVGQLYGYTF,TGTGCCACCAGCAGGGTGGGACAGCTTTATGGCTACACCTTC